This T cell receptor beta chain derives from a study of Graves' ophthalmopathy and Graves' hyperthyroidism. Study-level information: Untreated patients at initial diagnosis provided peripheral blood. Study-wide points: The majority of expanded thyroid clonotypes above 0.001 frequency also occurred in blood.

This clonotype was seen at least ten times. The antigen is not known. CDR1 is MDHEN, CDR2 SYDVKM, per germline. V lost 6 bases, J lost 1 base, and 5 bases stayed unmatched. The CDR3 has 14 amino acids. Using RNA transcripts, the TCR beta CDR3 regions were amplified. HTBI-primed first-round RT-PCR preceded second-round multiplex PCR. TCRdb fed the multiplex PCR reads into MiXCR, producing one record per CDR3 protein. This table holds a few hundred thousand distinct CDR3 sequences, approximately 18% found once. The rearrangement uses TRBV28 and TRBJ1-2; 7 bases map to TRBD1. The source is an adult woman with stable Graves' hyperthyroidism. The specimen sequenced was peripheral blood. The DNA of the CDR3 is TGTGCCAGCAGACGGGACAGCTTTAACTATGGCTACACCTTC. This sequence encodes CASRRDSFNYGYTF.